This T cell receptor beta chain was profiled in a study of PD-1 blockade in mismatch repair-deficient tumors. Turning to the study itself: Patients had 12 mismatch repair-deficient cancer types and were previously treated and progressing.

Study-wide results and limits: After pembrolizumab, tumor-resident clones rose rapidly, then generally contracted before radiologic responses.

All patients were mismatch repair deficient, assessed by either PCR or immunohistochemistry. TCRs were sequenced from a few patients responding to pembrolizumab. Germline V CDR1 and CDR2: SGHRS, YFSETQ. V was cut by 1 base and J by 0 bases, with 3 bases left in between. The CDR3 is 13 residues long. In the case of this clone: No antigen is known for it.

Sequenced by immunoSEQ multiplex PCR; TCRdb stores in-frame clones only, minus some. The table has tens of thousands of clones, roughly 84% seen once. The source of this sequence is an adult with mismatch repair-deficient cancer. V usage is TRBV5-1 and J usage is TRBJ2-3; D is undetermined. This sample comprised PBMCs, obtained before pembrolizumab treatment. The CDR3 is CASSLTSTDTQYF. CDR3 DNA: TGCGCCAGCAGCTTGACAAGCACAGATACGCAGTATTTT.